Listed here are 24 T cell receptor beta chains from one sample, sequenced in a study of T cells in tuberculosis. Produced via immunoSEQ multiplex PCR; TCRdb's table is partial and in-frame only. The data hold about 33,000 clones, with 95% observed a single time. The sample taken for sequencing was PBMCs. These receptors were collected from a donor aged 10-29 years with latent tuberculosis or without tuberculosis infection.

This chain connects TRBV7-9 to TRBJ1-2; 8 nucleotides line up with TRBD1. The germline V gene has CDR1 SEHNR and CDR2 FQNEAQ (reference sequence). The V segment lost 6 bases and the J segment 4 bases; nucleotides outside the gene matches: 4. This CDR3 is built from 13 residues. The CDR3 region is CASSPGTGYGYTF. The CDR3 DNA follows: TGTGCCAGCAGTCCCGGGACAGGCTATGGCTACACCTTC.

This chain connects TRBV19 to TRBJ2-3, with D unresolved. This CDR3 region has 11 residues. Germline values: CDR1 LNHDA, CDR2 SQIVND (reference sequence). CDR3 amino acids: CGDWPTDTQYF. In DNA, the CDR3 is TGTGGCGACTGGCCCACAGATACGCAGTATTTT.

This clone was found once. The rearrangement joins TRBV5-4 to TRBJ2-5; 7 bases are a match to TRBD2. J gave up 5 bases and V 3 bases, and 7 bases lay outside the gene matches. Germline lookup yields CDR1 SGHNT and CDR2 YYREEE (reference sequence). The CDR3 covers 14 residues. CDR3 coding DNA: TGTGCCAGCAGCTGGCGGGAGTTGGGTGAGACCCAGTACTTC. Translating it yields CASSWRELGETQYF.

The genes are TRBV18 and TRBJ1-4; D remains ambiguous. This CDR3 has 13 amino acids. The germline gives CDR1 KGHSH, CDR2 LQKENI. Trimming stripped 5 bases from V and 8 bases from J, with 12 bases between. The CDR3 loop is CASSWRVEEKLFF. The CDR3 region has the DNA TGTGCCAGCTCATGGAGGGTAGAAGAAAAACTGTTTTTT.

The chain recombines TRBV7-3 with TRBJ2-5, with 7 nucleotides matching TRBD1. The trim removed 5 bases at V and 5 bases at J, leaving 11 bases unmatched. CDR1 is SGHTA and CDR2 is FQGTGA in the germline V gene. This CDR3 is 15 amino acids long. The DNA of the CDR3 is TGTGCCAGCAGCAAAGGGACAGAACCCCAGGAGACCCAGTACTTC. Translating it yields CASSKGTEPQETQYF. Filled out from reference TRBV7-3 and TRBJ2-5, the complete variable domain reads GAGVSQTPSNKVTEKGKYVELRCDPISGHTALYWYRQSLGQGPEFLIYFQGTGAADDSGLPNDRFFAVRPEGSVSTLKIQRTERGDSAVYLCASSKGTEPQETQYFGPGTRLLVL.

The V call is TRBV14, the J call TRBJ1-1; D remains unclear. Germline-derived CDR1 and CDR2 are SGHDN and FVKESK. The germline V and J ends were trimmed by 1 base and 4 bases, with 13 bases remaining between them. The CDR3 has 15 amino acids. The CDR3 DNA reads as TGTGCCAGCAGCCAAGCGGGAGGGCATGCCACTGAAGCTTTCTTT. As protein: CASSQAGGHATEAFF.

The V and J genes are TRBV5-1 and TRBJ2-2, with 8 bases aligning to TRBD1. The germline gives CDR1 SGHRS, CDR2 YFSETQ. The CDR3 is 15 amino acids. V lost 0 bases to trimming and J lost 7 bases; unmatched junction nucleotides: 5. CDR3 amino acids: CASSLGRGRIGELFF. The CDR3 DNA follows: TGCGCCAGCAGCTTGGGCAGGGGGCGCATCGGGGAGCTGTTTTTT. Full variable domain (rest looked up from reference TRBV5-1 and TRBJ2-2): KAGVTQTPRYLIKTRGQQVTLSCSPISGHRSVSWYQQTPGQGLQFLFEYFSETQRNKGNFPGRFSGRQFSNSRSEMNVSTLELGDSALYLCASSLGRGRIGELFFGEGSRLTVL.

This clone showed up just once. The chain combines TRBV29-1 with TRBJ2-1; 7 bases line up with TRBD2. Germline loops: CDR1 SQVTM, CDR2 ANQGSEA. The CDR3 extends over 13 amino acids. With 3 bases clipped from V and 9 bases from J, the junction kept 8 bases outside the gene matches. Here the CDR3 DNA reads TGCAGCGTTGATTTGGGAGGGCTTGGTGAGCAGTTCTTC. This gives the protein CSVDLGGLGEQFF.

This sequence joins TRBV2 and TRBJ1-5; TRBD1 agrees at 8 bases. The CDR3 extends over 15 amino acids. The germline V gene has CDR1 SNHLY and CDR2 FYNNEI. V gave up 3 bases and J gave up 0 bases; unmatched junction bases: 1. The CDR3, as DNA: TGTGCCAGCAGTGAGACAGGGGATAGCAATCAGCCCCAGCATTTT. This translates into CASSETGDSNQPQHF.

DNA of the CDR3: TGTGCCACCAGCGCGGGGGGAAAGCCCTACGAGCAGTACTTC. Amino acid sequence: CATSAGGKPYEQYF. The chain links TRBV15 to TRBJ2-7; 8 nucleotides line up with TRBD2. This CDR3 is built from 14 residues. Germline assignment: CDR1 LNHNV and CDR2 YYDKDF (reference sequence). Trimming took 5 bases from V and 2 from J; bases not matched to a gene: 5.

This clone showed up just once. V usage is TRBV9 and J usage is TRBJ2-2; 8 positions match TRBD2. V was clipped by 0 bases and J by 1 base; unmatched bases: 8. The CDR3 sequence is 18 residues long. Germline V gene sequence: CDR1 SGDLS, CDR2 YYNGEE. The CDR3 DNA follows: TGTGCCAGCAGCGTAGGACCCAGCGGGAGATGGAACACCGGGGAGCTGTTTTTT. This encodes CASSVGPSGRWNTGELFF.

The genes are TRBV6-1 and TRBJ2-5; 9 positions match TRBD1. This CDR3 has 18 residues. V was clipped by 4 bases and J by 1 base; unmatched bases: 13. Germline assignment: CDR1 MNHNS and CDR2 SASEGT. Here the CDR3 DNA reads TGTGCCAGCAGTGTATGGAACAGTGGGACAGGGATCCAAGAGACCCAGTACTTC. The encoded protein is CASSVWNSGTGIQETQYF.

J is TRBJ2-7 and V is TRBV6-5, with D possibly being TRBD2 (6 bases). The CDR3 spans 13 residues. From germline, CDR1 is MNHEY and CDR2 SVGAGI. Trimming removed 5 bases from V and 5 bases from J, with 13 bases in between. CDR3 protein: CASSPGGEDEQYF. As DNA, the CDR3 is TGTGCCAGCAGTCCCGGCGGGGAGGACGAGCAGTACTTC.

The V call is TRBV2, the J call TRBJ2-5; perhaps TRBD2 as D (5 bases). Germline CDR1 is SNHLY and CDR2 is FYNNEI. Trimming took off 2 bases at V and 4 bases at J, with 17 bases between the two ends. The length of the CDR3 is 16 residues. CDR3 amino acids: CASSEPEIAHRETQYF. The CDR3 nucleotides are TGTGCCAGCAGTGAACCCGAAATAGCGCACAGAGAGACCCAGTACTTC.

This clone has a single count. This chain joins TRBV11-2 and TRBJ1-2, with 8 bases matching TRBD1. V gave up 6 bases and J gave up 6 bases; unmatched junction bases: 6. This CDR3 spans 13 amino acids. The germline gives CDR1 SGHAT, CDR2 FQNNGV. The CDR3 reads CASSYGQGDGYTF. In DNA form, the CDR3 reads TGTGCCAGCAGTTACGGACAGGGAGATGGCTACACCTTC.

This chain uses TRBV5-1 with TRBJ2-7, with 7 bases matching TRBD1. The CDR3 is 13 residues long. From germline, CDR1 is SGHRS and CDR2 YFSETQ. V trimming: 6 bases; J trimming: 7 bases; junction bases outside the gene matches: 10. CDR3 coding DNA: TGCGCCAGCACCCTTACAGGGGTTAAAGAGCAGTACTTC. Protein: CASTLTGVKEQYF.

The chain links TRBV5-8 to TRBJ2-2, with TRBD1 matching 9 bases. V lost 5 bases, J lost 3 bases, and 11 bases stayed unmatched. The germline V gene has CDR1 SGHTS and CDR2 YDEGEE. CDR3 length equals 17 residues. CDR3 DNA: TGTGCCAGCAGTACACGGCCGGGACAGGGAGACACCGGGGAGCTGTTTTTT. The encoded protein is CASSTRPGQGDTGELFF. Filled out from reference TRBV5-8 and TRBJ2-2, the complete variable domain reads EAGVTQSPTHLIKTRGQQATLRCSPISGHTSVYWYQQALGLGLQFLLWYDEGEERNRGNFPPRFSGRQFPNYSSELNVNALELEDSALYLCASSTRPGQGDTGELFFGEGSRLTVL.

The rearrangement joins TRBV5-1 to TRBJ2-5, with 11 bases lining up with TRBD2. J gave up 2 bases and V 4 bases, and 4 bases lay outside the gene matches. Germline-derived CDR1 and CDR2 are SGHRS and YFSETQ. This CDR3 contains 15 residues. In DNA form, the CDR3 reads TGCGCCAGCAGCAAGGGGACTAGCGGACAAGAGACCCAGTACTTC. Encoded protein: CASSKGTSGQETQYF.

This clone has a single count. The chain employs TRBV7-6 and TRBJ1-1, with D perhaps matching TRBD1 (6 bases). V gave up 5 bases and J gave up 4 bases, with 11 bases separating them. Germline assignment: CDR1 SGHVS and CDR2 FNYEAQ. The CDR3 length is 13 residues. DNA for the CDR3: TGTGCCAGCAGCCCTACAGGGTCCACTGAAGCTTTCTTT. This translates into CASSPTGSTEAFF.

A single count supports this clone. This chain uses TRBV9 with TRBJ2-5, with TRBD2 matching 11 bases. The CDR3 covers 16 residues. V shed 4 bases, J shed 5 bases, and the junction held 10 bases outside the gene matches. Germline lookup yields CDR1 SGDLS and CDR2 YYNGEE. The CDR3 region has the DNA TGTGCCAGCAGCCTAGCCGACTTAGCGGGAGGGGAGACCCAGTACTTC. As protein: CASSLADLAGGETQYF.

CDR3 region: CATSRGQARAEGYTF. Here the CDR3 DNA reads TGTGCCACCAGCAGAGGTCAGGCCAGGGCGGAGGGCTACACCTTC. J is TRBJ1-2 and V is TRBV15; possible D gene TRBD1, 5 bases. The germline gives CDR1 LNHNV, CDR2 YYDKDF (reference sequence). V lost 1 base and J 8 bases, leaving 17 bases between the germline ends. CDR3 size: 15 residues.

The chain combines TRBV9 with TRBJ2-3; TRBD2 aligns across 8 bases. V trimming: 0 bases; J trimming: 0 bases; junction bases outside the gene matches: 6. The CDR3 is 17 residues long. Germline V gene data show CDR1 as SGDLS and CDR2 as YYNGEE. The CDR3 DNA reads TGTGCCAGCAGCGTAGAGGGGAGCGGGAGTAGCACAGATACGCAGTATTTT. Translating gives CASSVEGSGSSTDTQYF.

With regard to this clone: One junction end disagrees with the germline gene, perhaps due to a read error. The CDR3 sequence is CASSQGTLYEQYF. The CDR3 coding sequence is TGCGCCAGCAGTCAAGGGACACTATACGAGCAGTACTTC. The J gene is TRBJ2-7, the V gene TRBV4-1; possibly TRBD1 for D (6 bases). The germline CDR1 and CDR2 sequences are MGHRA and YSYEKL. This CDR3 has 13 residues.

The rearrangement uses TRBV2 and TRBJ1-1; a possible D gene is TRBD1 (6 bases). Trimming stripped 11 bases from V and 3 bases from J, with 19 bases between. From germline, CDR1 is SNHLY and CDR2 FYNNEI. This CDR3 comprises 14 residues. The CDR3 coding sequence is TGTGCCGGCCTTGAGGGGGATTGGGACACTGAAGCTTTCTTT. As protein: CAGLEGDWDTEAFF.